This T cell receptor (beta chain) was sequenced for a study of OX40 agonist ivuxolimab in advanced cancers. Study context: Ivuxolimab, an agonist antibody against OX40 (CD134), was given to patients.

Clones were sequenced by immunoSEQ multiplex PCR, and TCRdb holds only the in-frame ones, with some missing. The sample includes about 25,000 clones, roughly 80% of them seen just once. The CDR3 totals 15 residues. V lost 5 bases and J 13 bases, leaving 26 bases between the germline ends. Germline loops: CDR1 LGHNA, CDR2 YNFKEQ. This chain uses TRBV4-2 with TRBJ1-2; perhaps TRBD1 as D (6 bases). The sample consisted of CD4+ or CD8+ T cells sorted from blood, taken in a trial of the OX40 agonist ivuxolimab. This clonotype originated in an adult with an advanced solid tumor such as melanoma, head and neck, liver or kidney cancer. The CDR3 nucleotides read TGTGCCAGCAGCTCCCTAAAGCAGAACAGGGATAGGTGCACCTTC. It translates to CASSSLKQNRDRCTF.